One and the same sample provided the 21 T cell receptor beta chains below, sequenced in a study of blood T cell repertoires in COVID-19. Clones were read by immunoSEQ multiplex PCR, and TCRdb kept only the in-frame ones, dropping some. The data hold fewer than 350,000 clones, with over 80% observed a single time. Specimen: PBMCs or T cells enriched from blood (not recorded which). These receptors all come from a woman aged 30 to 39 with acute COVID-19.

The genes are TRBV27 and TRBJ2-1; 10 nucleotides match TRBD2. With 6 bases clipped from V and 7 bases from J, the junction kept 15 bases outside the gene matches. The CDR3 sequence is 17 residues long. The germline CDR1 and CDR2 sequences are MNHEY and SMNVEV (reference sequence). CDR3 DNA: TGTGCCAGCAGCTTCCTCTCTCTAGCGGGAGTAAGGAATGAGCAGTTCTTC. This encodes CASSFLSLAGVRNEQFF.

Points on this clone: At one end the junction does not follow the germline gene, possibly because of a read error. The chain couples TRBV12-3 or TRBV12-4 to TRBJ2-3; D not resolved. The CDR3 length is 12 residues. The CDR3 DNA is TGTGCCAGCAGCTTAGTATCAGATACGCAGTATTTT. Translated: CASSLVSDTQYF.

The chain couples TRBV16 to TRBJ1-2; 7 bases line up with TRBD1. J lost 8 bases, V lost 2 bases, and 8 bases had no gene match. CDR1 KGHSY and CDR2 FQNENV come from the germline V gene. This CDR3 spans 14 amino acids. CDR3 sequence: CASSQTGQSLGYTF. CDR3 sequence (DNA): TGTGCCAGCAGCCAAACGGGACAGTCCCTGGGCTACACCTTC.

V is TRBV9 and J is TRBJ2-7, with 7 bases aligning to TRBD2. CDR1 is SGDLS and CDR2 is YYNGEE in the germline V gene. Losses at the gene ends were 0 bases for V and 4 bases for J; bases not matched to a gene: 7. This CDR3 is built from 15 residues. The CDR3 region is CASSVVPWGGYEQYF. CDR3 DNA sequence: TGTGCCAGCAGCGTAGTTCCCTGGGGGGGGTACGAGCAGTACTTC. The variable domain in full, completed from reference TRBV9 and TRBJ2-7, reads DSGVTQTPKHLITATGQRVTLRCSPRSGDLSVYWYQQSLDQGLQFLIQYYNGEERAKGNILERFSAQQFPDLHSELNLSSLELGDSALYFCASSVVPWGGYEQYFGPGTRLTVT.

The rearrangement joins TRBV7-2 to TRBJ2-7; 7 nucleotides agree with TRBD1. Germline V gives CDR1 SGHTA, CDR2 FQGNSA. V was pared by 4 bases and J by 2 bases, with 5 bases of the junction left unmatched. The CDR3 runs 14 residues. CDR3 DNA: TGTGCCAGCAGCTCCTACAGGGGAACCTACGAGCAGTACTTC. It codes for CASSSYRGTYEQYF.

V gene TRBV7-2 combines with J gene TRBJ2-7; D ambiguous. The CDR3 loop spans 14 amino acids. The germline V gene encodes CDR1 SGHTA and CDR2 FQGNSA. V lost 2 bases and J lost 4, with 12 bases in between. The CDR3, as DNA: TGTGCCAGCAGCTTATCCGTCGCGGATTACGAGCAGTACTTC. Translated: CASSLSVADYEQYF.

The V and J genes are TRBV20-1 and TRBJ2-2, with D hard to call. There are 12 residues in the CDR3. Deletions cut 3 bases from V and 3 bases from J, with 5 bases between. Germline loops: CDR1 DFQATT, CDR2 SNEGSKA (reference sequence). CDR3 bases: TGCAGTGCTAGTCCGGACACCGGGGAGCTGTTTTTT. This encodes CSASPDTGELFF.

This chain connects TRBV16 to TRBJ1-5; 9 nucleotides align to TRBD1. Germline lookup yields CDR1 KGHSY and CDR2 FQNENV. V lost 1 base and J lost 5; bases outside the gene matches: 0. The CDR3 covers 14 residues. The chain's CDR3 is CASSQWDRDQPQHF. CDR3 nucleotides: TGTGCCAGCAGCCAATGGGACAGGGATCAGCCCCAGCATTTT. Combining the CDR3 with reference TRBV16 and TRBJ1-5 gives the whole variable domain GEEVAQTPKHLVRGEGQKAKLYCAPIKGHSYVFWYQQVLKNEFKFLISFQNENVFDETGMPKERFSAKCLPNSPCSLEIQATKLEDSAVYFCASSQWDRDQPQHFGDGTRLSIL.

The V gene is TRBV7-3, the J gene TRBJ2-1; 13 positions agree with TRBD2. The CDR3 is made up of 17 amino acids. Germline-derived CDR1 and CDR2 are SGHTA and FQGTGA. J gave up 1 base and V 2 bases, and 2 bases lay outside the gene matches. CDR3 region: CASSLGTSGTSYNEQFF. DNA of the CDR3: TGTGCCAGCAGCTTAGGGACTAGCGGGACGTCCTACAATGAGCAGTTCTTC.

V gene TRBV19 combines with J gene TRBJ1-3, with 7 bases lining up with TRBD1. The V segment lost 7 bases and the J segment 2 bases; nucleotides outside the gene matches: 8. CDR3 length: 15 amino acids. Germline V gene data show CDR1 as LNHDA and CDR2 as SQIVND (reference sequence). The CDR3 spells CASTLGDSPGNTIYF. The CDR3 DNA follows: TGTGCCAGTACCCTCGGGGACAGTCCTGGAAACACCATATATTTT.

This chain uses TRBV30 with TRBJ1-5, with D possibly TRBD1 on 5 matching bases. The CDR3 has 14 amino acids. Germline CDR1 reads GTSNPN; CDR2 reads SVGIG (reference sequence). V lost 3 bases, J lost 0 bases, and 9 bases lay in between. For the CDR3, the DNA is TGTGCCTGGAGCGACAGAAATAGCAATCAGCCCCAGCATTTT. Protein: CAWSDRNSNQPQHF. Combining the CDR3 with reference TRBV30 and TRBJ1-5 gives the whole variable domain SQTIHQWPATLVQPVGSPLSLECTVEGTSNPNLYWYRQAAGRGLQLLFYSVGIGQISSEVPQNLSASRPQDRQFILSSKKLLLSDSGFYLCAWSDRNSNQPQHFGDGTRLSIL.

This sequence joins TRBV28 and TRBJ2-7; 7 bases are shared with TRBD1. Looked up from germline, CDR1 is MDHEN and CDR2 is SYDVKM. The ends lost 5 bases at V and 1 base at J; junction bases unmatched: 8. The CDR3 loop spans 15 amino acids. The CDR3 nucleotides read TGTGCCAGCAGTCCACAACAGGGACAGTCCTACGAGCAGTACTTC. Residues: CASSPQQGQSYEQYF.

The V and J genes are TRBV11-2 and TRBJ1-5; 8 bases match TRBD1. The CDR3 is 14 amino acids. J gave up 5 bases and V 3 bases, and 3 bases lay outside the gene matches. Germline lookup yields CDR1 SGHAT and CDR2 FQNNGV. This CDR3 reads CASSFGTGDQPQHF. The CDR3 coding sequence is TGTGCCAGCAGCTTCGGGACAGGAGATCAGCCCCAGCATTTT. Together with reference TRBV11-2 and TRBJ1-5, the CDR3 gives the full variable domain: EAGVAQSPRYKIIEKRQSVAFWCNPISGHATLYWYQQILGQGPKLLIQFQNNGVVDDSQLPKDRFSAERLKGVDSTLKIQPAKLEDSAVYLCASSFGTGDQPQHFGDGTRLSIL.

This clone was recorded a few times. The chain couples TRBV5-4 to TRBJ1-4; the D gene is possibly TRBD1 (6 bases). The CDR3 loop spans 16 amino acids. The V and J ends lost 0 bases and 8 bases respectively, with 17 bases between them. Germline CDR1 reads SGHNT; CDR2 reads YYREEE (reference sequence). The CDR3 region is CASSLGGGREREKLFF. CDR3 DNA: TGTGCCAGCAGCTTGGGTGGGGGCAGAGAGAGGGAAAAACTGTTTTTT.

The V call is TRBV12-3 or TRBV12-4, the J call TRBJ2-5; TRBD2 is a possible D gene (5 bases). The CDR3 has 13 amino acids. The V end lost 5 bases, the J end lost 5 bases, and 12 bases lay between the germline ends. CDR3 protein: CASSPEGQETQYF. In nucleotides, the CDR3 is TGTGCCAGCAGTCCAGAGGGTCAGGAGACCCAGTACTTC.

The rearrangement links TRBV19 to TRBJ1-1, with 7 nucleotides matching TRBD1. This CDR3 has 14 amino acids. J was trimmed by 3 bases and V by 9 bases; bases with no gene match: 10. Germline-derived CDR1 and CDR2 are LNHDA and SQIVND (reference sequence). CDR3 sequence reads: CASDRDLGHTEAFF. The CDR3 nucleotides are TGTGCCAGCGACAGGGATTTAGGTCACACTGAAGCTTTCTTT.

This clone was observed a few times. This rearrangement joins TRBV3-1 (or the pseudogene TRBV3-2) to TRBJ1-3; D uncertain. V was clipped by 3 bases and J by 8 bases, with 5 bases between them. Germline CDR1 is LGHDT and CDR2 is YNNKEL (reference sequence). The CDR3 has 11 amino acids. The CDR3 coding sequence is TGTGCCAGCAGCCAGTCAGACACCATATATTTT. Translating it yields CASSQSDTIYF.

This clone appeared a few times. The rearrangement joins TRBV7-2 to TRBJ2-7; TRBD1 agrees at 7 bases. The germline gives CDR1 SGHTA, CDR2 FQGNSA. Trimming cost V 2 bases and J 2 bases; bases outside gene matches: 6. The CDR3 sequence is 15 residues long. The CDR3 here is CASSLSGQTTYEQYF. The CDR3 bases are TGTGCCAGCAGCTTATCGGGACAGACCACCTACGAGCAGTACTTC.

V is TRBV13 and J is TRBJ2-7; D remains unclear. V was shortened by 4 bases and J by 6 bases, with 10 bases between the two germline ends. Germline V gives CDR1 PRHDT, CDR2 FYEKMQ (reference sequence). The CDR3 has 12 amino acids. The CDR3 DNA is TGTGCCAGCAGCTCGCTAGGCGGCGAGCAGTACTTC. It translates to CASSSLGGEQYF.

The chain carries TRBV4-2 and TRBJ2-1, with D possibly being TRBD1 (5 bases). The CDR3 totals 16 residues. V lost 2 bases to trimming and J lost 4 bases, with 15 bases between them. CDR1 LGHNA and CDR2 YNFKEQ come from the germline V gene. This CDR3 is CASSQPETDRYNEQFF. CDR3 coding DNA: TGTGCCAGCAGCCAACCCGAAACTGACAGATACAATGAGCAGTTCTTC.

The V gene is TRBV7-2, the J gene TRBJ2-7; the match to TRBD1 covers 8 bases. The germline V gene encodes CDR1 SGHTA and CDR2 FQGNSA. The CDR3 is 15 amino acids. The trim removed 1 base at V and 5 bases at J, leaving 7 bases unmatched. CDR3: CASSLGETGAHEQYF. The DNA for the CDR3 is TGTGCCAGCAGCTTAGGAGAGACAGGGGCCCACGAGCAGTACTTC.